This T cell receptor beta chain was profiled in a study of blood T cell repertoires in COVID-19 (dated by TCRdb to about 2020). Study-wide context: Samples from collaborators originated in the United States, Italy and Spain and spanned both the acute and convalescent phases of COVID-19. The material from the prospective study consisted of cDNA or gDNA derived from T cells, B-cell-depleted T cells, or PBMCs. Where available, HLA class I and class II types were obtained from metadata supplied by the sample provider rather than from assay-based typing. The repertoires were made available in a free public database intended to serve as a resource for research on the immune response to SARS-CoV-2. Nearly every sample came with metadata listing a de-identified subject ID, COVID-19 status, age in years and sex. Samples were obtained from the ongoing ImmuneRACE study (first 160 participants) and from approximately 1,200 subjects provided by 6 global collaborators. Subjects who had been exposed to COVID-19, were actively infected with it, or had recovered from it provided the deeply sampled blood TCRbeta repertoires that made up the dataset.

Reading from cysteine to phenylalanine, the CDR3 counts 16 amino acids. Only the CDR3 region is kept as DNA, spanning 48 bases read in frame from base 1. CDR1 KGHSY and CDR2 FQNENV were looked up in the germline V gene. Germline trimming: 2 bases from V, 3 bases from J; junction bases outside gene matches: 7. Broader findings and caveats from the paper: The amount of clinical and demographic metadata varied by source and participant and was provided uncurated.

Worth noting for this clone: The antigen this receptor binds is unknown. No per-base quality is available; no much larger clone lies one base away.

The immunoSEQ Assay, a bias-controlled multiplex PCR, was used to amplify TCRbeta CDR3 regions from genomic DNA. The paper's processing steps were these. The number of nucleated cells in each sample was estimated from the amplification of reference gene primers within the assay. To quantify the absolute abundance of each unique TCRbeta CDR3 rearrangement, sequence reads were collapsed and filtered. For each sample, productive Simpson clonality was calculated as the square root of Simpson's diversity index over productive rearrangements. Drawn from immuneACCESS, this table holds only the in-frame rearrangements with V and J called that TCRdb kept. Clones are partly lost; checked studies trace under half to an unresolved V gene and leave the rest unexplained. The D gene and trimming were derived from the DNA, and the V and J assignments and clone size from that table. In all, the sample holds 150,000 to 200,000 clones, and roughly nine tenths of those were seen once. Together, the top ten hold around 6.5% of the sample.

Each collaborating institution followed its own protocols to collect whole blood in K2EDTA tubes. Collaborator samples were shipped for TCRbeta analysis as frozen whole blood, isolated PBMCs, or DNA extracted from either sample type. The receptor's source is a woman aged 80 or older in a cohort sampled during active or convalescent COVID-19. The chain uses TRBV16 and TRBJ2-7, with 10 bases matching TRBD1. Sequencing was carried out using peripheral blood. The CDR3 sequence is CASSQTPGQGSYEQYF. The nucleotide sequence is TGTGCCAGCAGCCAAACCCCGGGACAGGGGAGCTACGAGCAGTACTTC.